The 17 T cell receptor beta chains presented below share a single source sample, sequenced in a study of T-cell reconstitution after alpha-beta-depleted transplantation in children. The TCRbeta library incorporated unique molecular identifiers. TCRdb reprocessed the PCR reads via MiXCR and lists one record per CDR3 protein. The table records hundreds of thousands of distinct CDR3 sequences, approximately 14% of them present only once. The sequencing used PBMCs, collected before TCRalphabeta/CD19-depleted stem cell transplant. These receptor sequences come from a girl aged 2-10 years with congenital amegakaryocytic thrombocytopenia, due to receive a stem cell transplant.

V is TRBV5-1 and J is TRBJ2-5, with D perhaps given as TRBD1 or TRBD2 (7 bases each). The ends were cut back, 7 bases at V and 4 bases at J, with 20 bases in the middle. The CDR3 is made up of 15 amino acids. Germline V gene lookup returns CDR1 SGHRS and CDR2 YFSETQ. CDR3 bases: TGCGCCAGCGCGCGTACAGGGGAGGGTGGAGAGACCCAGTACTTC. Translated: CASARTGEGGETQYF.

This clonotype was recorded many times. J is TRBJ2-1 and V is TRBV3-1, with 9 bases aligning to TRBD2. The CDR3 length is 13 residues. Germline CDR1 LGHDT, CDR2 YNNKEL (reference sequence). V was pared by 0 bases and J by 15 bases, with 6 bases of the junction left unmatched. The DNA of the CDR3 is TGTGCCAGCAGCCAAGATTATAGCGGGAGACCGTTCTTC. Translated, it gives CASSQDYSGRPFF.

This chain links TRBV20-1 with TRBJ2-7; no firm D call. Germline V lookup: CDR1 DFQATT, CDR2 SNEGSKA (reference sequence). This CDR3 comprises 12 residues. The V end was cut by 0 bases, the J end by 6 bases, with 9 bases between. As DNA, the CDR3 is TGCAGTGCTAGAGATCGCAGGTCCGAGCAGTACTTC. Residues: CSARDRRSEQYF.

This clonotype was recorded many times. This sequence joins TRBV7-8 and TRBJ2-3; no clear D. The CDR3 has 15 amino acids. Looked up from germline, CDR1 is SGHVS and CDR2 is FQNEAQ. Trimming stripped 7 bases from V and 2 bases from J, with 16 bases between. The CDR3 region is CASKFLTRHTDTQYF. DNA of the CDR3: TGTGCCAGCAAGTTTTTGACTCGCCACACAGATACGCAGTATTTT.

The chain is built from TRBV20-1 and TRBJ2-3, with 7 bases aligning to TRBD2. Unmatched junction bases numbered 6, after V lost 6 bases and J lost 0 bases. CDR1 is DFQATT, CDR2 SNEGSKA, per germline (reference sequence). The CDR3 runs to 14 residues. CDR3 protein: CSAAPSGSTDTQYF. The CDR3 coding sequence is TGCAGTGCCGCGCCTAGCGGAAGCACAGATACGCAGTATTTT.

The J gene is TRBJ1-4, the V gene TRBV6-1; D might be TRBD1 (5 bases). CDR3 length: 17 amino acids. V gave up 6 bases and J gave up 3 bases, with 20 bases separating them. Germline lookup yields CDR1 MNHNS and CDR2 SASEGT. In DNA, the CDR3 is TGTGCCAGCAGCCCGAGAGACAGTGCCAAGGCTAATGAAAAACTGTTTTTT. Translating gives CASSPRDSAKANEKLFF.

The V gene is TRBV7-9, the J gene TRBJ2-1, with D uncertain. The CDR3 runs to 12 residues. Germline assignment: CDR1 SEHNR and CDR2 FQNEAQ (reference sequence). Deletions cut 1 base from V and 8 bases from J, with 6 bases between. The CDR3 DNA sequence: TGTGCCAGCAGCTTAGACTTCTATGAGCAGTTCTTC. Translation: CASSLDFYEQFF.

This clonotype showed up many times. This sequence joins TRBV20-1 and TRBJ2-7; D perhaps matches TRBD2 (5 bases). V lost 0 bases and J 6 bases, leaving 12 bases between the germline ends. CDR1 is DFQATT, CDR2 SNEGSKA, per germline (reference sequence). This CDR3 is built from 13 residues. The CDR3 DNA reads TGCAGTGCTAGAGATCGAGGGAATCTCGAGCAGTACTTC. The encoded protein is CSARDRGNLEQYF.

V and J are TRBV20-1 and TRBJ2-2; tentative D call: TRBD1 (6 bases). CDR3 length: 14 amino acids. The germline gives CDR1 DFQATT, CDR2 SNEGSKA (reference sequence). Trimming pared 5 bases from V and 4 bases from J, leaving 14 bases between. This CDR3 is CSAGTTGRTGELFF. The CDR3 nucleotides are TGCAGTGCTGGAACCACAGGGCGCACCGGGGAGCTGTTTTTT.

There are many counts of this clonotype. The rearrangement uses TRBV5-1 and TRBJ2-1, with D possibly TRBD2 on 5 matching bases. From germline, CDR1 is SGHRS and CDR2 YFSETQ. This CDR3 contains 13 residues. Trimming pared 6 bases from V and 8 bases from J, leaving 15 bases between. CDR3 protein: CASNPLGVYEQFF. The CDR3 nucleotides read TGCGCCAGCAACCCACTCGGGGTCTATGAGCAGTTCTTC.

The chain is built from TRBV7-6 and TRBJ2-3; D is unclear. The CDR3 contains 14 residues. The germline V gene has CDR1 SGHVS and CDR2 FNYEAQ. V gave up 5 bases and J gave up 2 bases, with 11 bases separating them. The CDR3 coding sequence is TGTGCCAGCAGCCCTATTAGACACACAGATACGCAGTATTTT. It specifies CASSPIRHTDTQYF.

This clonotype came up a few times. V and J are TRBV5-1 and TRBJ2-2, with 9 bases matching TRBD1. Losses at the gene ends were 4 bases for V and 3 bases for J; bases not matched to a gene: 10. The CDR3 is 17 residues long. Germline V gene data show CDR1 as SGHRS and CDR2 as YFSETQ. The CDR3 loop is CASSNPPGQGYTGELFF. The CDR3 nucleotides read TGCGCCAGCAGCAACCCTCCTGGACAGGGGTACACCGGGGAGCTGTTTTTT.

The CDR3 coding sequence is TGTGCCAGCAGCCCTGTCGTATCCTCCTACGAGCAGTACTTC. It encodes CASSPVVSSYEQYF. The rearrangement uses TRBV5-8 and TRBJ2-7; D unresolved. This CDR3 is built from 14 residues. V lost 4 bases to trimming and J lost 0 bases, with 11 bases between them. The germline V gene has CDR1 SGHTS and CDR2 YDEGEE.

This clonotype came up many times. This chain links TRBV6-5 with TRBJ1-2; D uncertain. V lost 3 bases to trimming and J lost 6 bases, with 14 bases between them. From germline, CDR1 is MNHEY and CDR2 SVGAGI. The CDR3 is 14 amino acids. In DNA form, the CDR3 reads TGTGCCAGCAGTTATACTGTCGCGTGGGATGGCTACACCTTC. This encodes CASSYTVAWDGYTF.

The table lists this clonotype with a few counts. This chain joins TRBV5-6 and TRBJ2-7; D gene ambiguous. Germline V gene data show CDR1 as SGHDT and CDR2 as YYEEEE. The CDR3 extends over 14 amino acids. V was trimmed by 0 bases and J by 5 bases, leaving 12 bases between them. The CDR3 DNA reads TGTGCCAGCAGCTTGGTGGCGGCTGTGGACGAGCAGTACTTC. Amino acid sequence: CASSLVAAVDEQYF.

The V and J genes are TRBV20-1 and TRBJ2-3; D gene unclear. The CDR3 has 14 amino acids. CDR1 is DFQATT, CDR2 SNEGSKA, per germline (reference sequence). The V and J ends lost 3 bases and 5 bases respectively, with 15 bases between them. CDR3 sequence reads: CSASKGLSGDTQYF. The DNA of the CDR3 is TGCAGTGCTAGTAAAGGGCTCTCTGGAGATACGCAGTATTTT.

This clonotype showed up many times. V and J are TRBV12-3 or TRBV12-4 and TRBJ2-3; no clear D. This CDR3 comprises 13 residues. V was trimmed by 4 bases and J by 5 bases, leaving 10 bases between them. As DNA, the CDR3 is TGTGCCAGCAGTTCGTCAGACGGAGATACGCAGTATTTT. Translated: CASSSSDGDTQYF.